The present TCR beta chain was sequenced within a study of cytomegalovirus exposure and HLA in healthy donors. General study points: It was reported that TCR beta sequences correctly inferred the HLA-A and HLA-B alleles for most subjects. The study put 150 or so TCR beta chains on its list as cytomegalovirus-associated.

Concerning this clone: Its target is not known.

The PCR was carried out with 60 Vbeta primers and 13 Jbeta primers. Produced via immunoSEQ multiplex PCR; TCRdb's table is partial and in-frame only. This sample yields 150,000 to 200,000 clones, of which 84% are seen a single time; 4.8% belongs to the top ten. V shed 3 bases and J shed 5 bases, with 19 bases lying between them. Germline V gene lookup returns CDR1 ENHRY and CDR2 SYGVKD. The CDR3 is 16 amino acids. The sequencing input was PBMCs. This clonotype originated in a girl aged 10-17 years in good health and CMV-seropositive. The chain joins TRBV10-3 to TRBJ1-2; tentatively, D is TRBD1 (5 bases). CDR3 DNA: TGTGCCATCAGTGATCGAATTGACAGTGTAACTTATGGCTACACCTTC. Residues: CAISDRIDSVTYGYTF.